The 14 T cell receptor beta chains presented below share a single source sample, sequenced in a study of blood T cell repertoires in COVID-19. The method was immunoSEQ multiplex PCR; TCRdb's version includes in-frame clones alone and lacks a portion of them. The table lists about 300,000 clones, roughly 89% of them singletons. Sample: peripheral blood. The source is a woman in her 30s with COVID-19, enrolled during active disease.

The rearrangement uses TRBV5-1 and TRBJ2-1; D not resolved. V was pared by 0 bases and J by 0 bases, with 7 bases between. This CDR3 region has 15 residues. The germline CDR1 and CDR2 sequences are SGHRS and YFSETQ. CDR3 sequence: CASSLGYSSYNEQFF. CDR3 nucleotide sequence: TGCGCCAGCAGCTTGGGGTATAGCTCCTACAATGAGCAGTTCTTC.

DNA for the CDR3: TGTGCCAGCACACAGGGATCTGGGAATTCACCCCTCCACTTT. It translates to CASTQGSGNSPLHF. The chain employs TRBV6-5 and TRBJ1-6, with D possibly TRBD1 on 6 matching bases. Per the germline V gene, CDR1 is MNHEY and CDR2 is SVGAGI. This CDR3 region has 14 residues. Trimming removed 7 bases from V and 7 bases from J, with 14 bases in between.

V and J are TRBV29-1 and TRBJ2-5; 12 nucleotides line up with TRBD2. Trimming took 3 bases from V and 3 from J; bases not matched to a gene: 2. This CDR3 is 14 amino acids long. The germline gives CDR1 SQVTM, CDR2 ANQGSEA. The CDR3 here is CSVDSSGGEETQYF. CDR3 bases: TGCAGCGTTGATTCTAGCGGGGGGGAAGAGACCCAGTACTTC.

The chain links TRBV28 to TRBJ1-1, with D perhaps TRBD1 (6 bases). Germline V CDR1 and CDR2: MDHEN, SYDVKM. The CDR3 sequence is 16 residues long. Between the trimmed V and J ends, which lost 5 bases and 5 bases, there was a span of 21 bases. DNA of the CDR3: TGTGCCAGCAGTCCTCAGGGGAACCGGGGTAGTACTGAAGCTTTCTTT. The encoded protein is CASSPQGNRGSTEAFF.

This chain links TRBV24-1 with TRBJ1-2; 8 positions agree with TRBD1. The CDR3 totals 14 residues. V lost 4 bases and J lost 4; bases outside the gene matches: 4. Germline CDR1 is KGHDR and CDR2 is SFDVKD. DNA of the CDR3: TGTGCCACCAGTGACTCACAGGGGGGCTATGGCTACACCTTC. This translates into CATSDSQGGYGYTF.

The genes are TRBV27 and TRBJ2-1; D is possibly TRBD2 (5 bases). CDR1 is MNHEY and CDR2 is SMNVEV in the germline V gene (reference sequence). The CDR3 sequence is 12 residues long. V was pared by 4 bases and J by 9 bases, with 10 bases between. The CDR3 sequence is CASSSGYGEQFF. In nucleotides, the CDR3 is TGTGCCAGCAGTTCGGGGTACGGTGAGCAGTTCTTC.

The chain uses TRBV7-9 and TRBJ2-1, with TRBD2 as a possible D gene (6 bases). The CDR3 length is 12 residues. V was pared by 11 bases and J by 8 bases, with 16 bases between. The germline V gene encodes CDR1 SEHNR and CDR2 FQNEAQ (reference sequence). In nucleotides, the CDR3 is TGTGCCGGAGCGGGTAGTAGCCATGAGCAGTTCTTC. Amino acid sequence: CAGAGSSHEQFF.

The chain links TRBV15 to TRBJ2-5; maybe TRBD1 (6 bases). Germline assignment: CDR1 LNHNV and CDR2 YYDKDF (reference sequence). The CDR3 spans 14 residues. V shed 1 base and J shed 5 bases, with 11 bases lying between them. This CDR3 is CATSRGDNLETQYF. In DNA, the CDR3 is TGTGCCACCAGCAGAGGGGACAATTTGGAGACCCAGTACTTC.

The V and J genes are TRBV11-3 and TRBJ2-1; D remains ambiguous. The germline gives CDR1 SGHNT, CDR2 YENEEA. With 7 bases removed from V and 0 bases from J, the gap between germline ends came to 13 bases. There are 15 residues in the CDR3. The CDR3 spells CASNPSPSSYNEQFF. The CDR3 DNA sequence: TGTGCCAGCAACCCCTCCCCGAGCTCCTACAATGAGCAGTTCTTC.

The chain joins TRBV12-3 or TRBV12-4 to TRBJ1-4; no reliable D call. V was pared by 10 bases and J by 8 bases, with 17 bases between. The CDR3 loop spans 13 amino acids. The CDR3 DNA sequence: TGTGCCACAAGGAGAAGCTCGGGGGAAAAACTGTTTTTT. Encoded protein: CATRRSSGEKLFF.

In its sample, this clone was seen a few times. The gene calls are TRBV10-3 and TRBJ1-2, with 8 bases lining up with TRBD1. The CDR3 consists of 14 residues. Trimming at V came to 6 bases and at J to 8 bases, leaving 11 bases not matched to a gene. Germline V gene sequence: CDR1 ENHRY, CDR2 SYGVKD. The CDR3 bases are TGTGCCATCAGCGTAATACCCGGGACAGGCGGCTACACCTTC. Amino acid sequence: CAISVIPGTGGYTF.

This chain uses TRBV29-1 with TRBJ1-1; D may be TRBD1 (5 bases). V was pared by 3 bases and J by 10 bases, with 12 bases between. The V gene's germline CDR1 is SQVTM and CDR2 ANQGSEA. The CDR3 sequence is 11 residues long. CDR3 sequence: CSVEVGRGAFF. In DNA form, the CDR3 reads TGCAGCGTTGAGGTGGGGCGAGGAGCTTTCTTT.

This clone has a single count. The rearrangement links TRBV2 to TRBJ2-1; D possibly corresponds to TRBD1 (5 bases). The CDR3 has 13 residues. Germline V gene lookup returns CDR1 SNHLY and CDR2 FYNNEI. With 4 bases removed from V and 10 bases from J, the gap between germline ends came to 14 bases. In DNA form, the CDR3 reads TGTGCCAGCAGTGGCCCCGGACAACCCGAGCAGTTCTTC. It encodes CASSGPGQPEQFF.

The genes are TRBV11-1 and TRBJ2-3; the match to TRBD1 covers 7 bases. V shed 7 bases and J 5 bases; nucleotides not matched to a gene: 3. The CDR3 has 12 amino acids. CDR1 is SGHAT and CDR2 is FQDESV in the germline V gene (reference sequence). The DNA for the CDR3 is TGTGCCAGCAAGCAGGGGGTAGATACGCAGTATTTT. It translates to CASKQGVDTQYF. The entire variable domain, with the rest obtained from reference TRBV11-1 and TRBJ2-3, is as follows: EAEVAQSPRYKITEKSQAVAFWCDPISGHATLYWYRQILGQGPELLVQFQDESVVDDSQLPKDRFSAERLKGVDSTLKIQPAELGDSAMYLCASKQGVDTQYFGPGTRLTVL.